One and the same sample provided the 26 T cell receptor beta chains below, sequenced in a study of T-cell reconstitution after alpha-beta-depleted transplantation in children. Unique molecular identifiers were built into the TCRbeta library. TCRdb recomputed calls from the PCR reads with MiXCR, one row per CDR3 protein. This table has approximately 340,000 distinct CDR3 sequences, 10% appearing once. The material sequenced was PBMCs from the stem cell graft donor, taken from the stem cell graft. Receptors originate from a human donor who donated a stem cell graft to a child with acute lymphoblastic leukemia.

This clonotype occurred many times. The chain joins TRBV7-9 to TRBJ2-2, with 8 positions matching TRBD1. V trimming: 3 bases; J trimming: 4 bases; junction bases outside the gene matches: 4. The CDR3 is 15 amino acids. Looked up from germline, CDR1 is SEHNR and CDR2 is FQNEAQ (reference sequence). CDR3 region: CASSFDRGGTGELFF. For the CDR3, the DNA is TGTGCCAGCAGCTTTGACAGGGGAGGCACCGGGGAGCTGTTTTTT.

Only a few counts were recorded for this clonotype. The chain has TRBV28 and TRBJ2-2; D uncertain. V lost 5 bases, J lost 4 bases, and 17 bases lay in between. Germline V lookup: CDR1 MDHEN, CDR2 SYDVKM. The CDR3 consists of 16 residues. CDR3 bases: TGTGCCAGCAGTCCTCCCTCAGCAGTTGGCACCGGGGAGCTGTTTTTT. Its protein product is CASSPPSAVGTGELFF. Combining the CDR3 with reference TRBV28 and TRBJ2-2 gives the whole variable domain DVKVTQSSRYLVKRTGEKVFLECVQDMDHENMFWYRQDPGLGLRLIYFSYDVKMKEKGDIPEGYSVSREKKERFSLILESASTNQTSMYLCASSPPSAVGTGELFFGEGSRLTVL.

This clonotype was counted between two and nine times. The V and J genes are TRBV20-1 and TRBJ1-1; unclear D gene. CDR3 size: 14 residues. Germline CDR1 DFQATT, CDR2 SNEGSKA (reference sequence). Between the trimmed V and J ends, which lost 2 bases and 0 bases, there was a span of 10 bases. CDR3 sequence reads: CSARHTVMNTEAFF. CDR3 nucleotide sequence: TGCAGTGCTAGACATACAGTGATGAACACTGAAGCTTTCTTT.

This clonotype was seen many times. V is TRBV4-2 and J is TRBJ1-2; 9 bases line up with TRBD1. This CDR3 is built from 14 residues. CDR1 is LGHNA, CDR2 YNFKEQ, per germline. The V gene end was trimmed by 8 bases and the J gene end by 3 bases; junction bases not matched to a gene: 7. The CDR3 DNA is TGTGCCAGCGCCACAGGGGGCTTGGACTATGGCTACACCTTC. It specifies CASATGGLDYGYTF.

The chain links TRBV5-1 to TRBJ2-7; D is unresolved. The V gene lost 1 base and the J gene lost 6 bases, with 17 bases spanning the gap. The germline gives CDR1 SGHRS, CDR2 YFSETQ. The CDR3 covers 15 residues. The CDR3 DNA reads as TGCGCCAGCAGCTTGAGTGGGAACATAGGTGCCGAGCAGTACTTC. This translates into CASSLSGNIGAEQYF. The variable domain in full, completed from reference TRBV5-1 and TRBJ2-7, reads KAGVTQTPRYLIKTRGQQVTLSCSPISGHRSVSWYQQTPGQGLQFLFEYFSETQRNKGNFPGRFSGRQFSNSRSEMNVSTLELGDSALYLCASSLSGNIGAEQYFGPGTRLTVT.

This clonotype has only a few counts. This rearrangement joins TRBV5-1 to TRBJ2-7; D call uncertain. The germline CDR1 and CDR2 sequences are SGHRS and YFSETQ. The CDR3 runs to 13 residues. V lost 4 bases and J 7 bases, leaving 15 bases between the germline ends. The CDR3 DNA reads TGCGCCAGCAGCGAATACTATGGCGAGGAGCAGTACTTC. This gives the protein CASSEYYGEEQYF. The full variable domain, with the rest looked up from reference TRBV5-1 and TRBJ2-7, is KAGVTQTPRYLIKTRGQQVTLSCSPISGHRSVSWYQQTPGQGLQFLFEYFSETQRNKGNFPGRFSGRQFSNSRSEMNVSTLELGDSALYLCASSEYYGEEQYFGPGTRLTVT.

This clonotype was counted between two and nine times. V is TRBV4-3 and J is TRBJ1-5, with D perhaps TRBD1 (6 bases). CDR1 and CDR2 (germline): LGHNA, YSLEER. The CDR3 spans 16 residues. The ends were cut back, 0 bases at V and 7 bases at J, with 16 bases in the middle. CDR3 sequence reads: CASSQDISGARQPQHF. DNA of the CDR3: TGCGCCAGCAGCCAAGATATATCAGGGGCTCGACAGCCCCAGCATTTT.

The chain links TRBV7-9 to TRBJ2-7; TRBD1 agrees at 10 bases. The CDR3 contains 15 residues. V was pared by 4 bases and J by 5 bases, with 8 bases of the junction left unmatched. Per the germline V gene, CDR1 is SEHNR and CDR2 is FQNEAQ (reference sequence). The CDR3 protein is CASSSRRTGGNEQYF. CDR3 DNA sequence: TGTGCCAGCAGCTCCCGCCGGACAGGGGGGAACGAGCAGTACTTC. The full variable domain, rest sourced from reference TRBV7-9 and TRBJ2-7, is DTGVSQNPRHKITKRGQNVTFRCDPISEHNRLYWYRQTLGQGPEFLTYFQNEAQLEKSRLLSDRFSAERPKGSFSTLEIQRTEQGDSAMYLCASSSRRTGGNEQYFGPGTRLTVT.

V gene TRBV27 combines with J gene TRBJ1-6; D is possibly TRBD1 (5 bases). Trimming took off 3 bases at V and 14 bases at J, with 23 bases between the two ends. The CDR3 sequence is 16 residues long. Per germline, CDR1 MNHEY and CDR2 SMNVEV (reference sequence). The chain's CDR3 is CASSLPEGLSGGSLHF. The CDR3 DNA reads as TGTGCCAGCAGTTTGCCCGAAGGTCTCAGTGGGGGATCCCTCCACTTT.

J is TRBJ2-5 and V is TRBV20-1; 9 nucleotides match TRBD1. Germline assignment: CDR1 DFQATT and CDR2 SNEGSKA (reference sequence). V gave up 4 bases and J gave up 4 bases; unmatched junction bases: 4. This CDR3 is built from 13 residues. In DNA form, the CDR3 reads TGCAGTGCTATAGACAGGGGGGCAGAGACCCAGTACTTC. As protein: CSAIDRGAETQYF.

This rearrangement joins TRBV25-1 to TRBJ2-3, with 9 positions matching TRBD1. V gave up 3 bases and J gave up 4 bases; unmatched junction bases: 2. The CDR3 covers 14 residues. CDR1 and CDR2 from the germline V gene are MGHDK and SYGVNS. CDR3 sequence reads: CASSEDRGADTQYF. CDR3 DNA: TGTGCCAGCAGTGAGGACAGGGGCGCAGATACGCAGTATTTT. Together with reference TRBV25-1 and TRBJ2-3, the CDR3 gives the full variable domain: EADIYQTPRYLVIGTGKKITLECSQTMGHDKMYWYQQDPGMELHLIHYSYGVNSTEKGDLSSESTVSRIRTEHFPLTLESARPSHTSQYLCASSEDRGADTQYFGPGTRLTVL.

CDR3: CSVVAKVQETQYF. Here the CDR3 DNA reads TGCAGCGTTGTGGCGAAGGTCCAAGAGACCCAGTACTTC. The V call is TRBV29-1, the J call TRBJ2-5; D unresolved. The V gene's germline CDR1 is SQVTM and CDR2 ANQGSEA. With 4 bases removed from V and 1 base from J, the gap between germline ends came to 10 bases. The CDR3 sequence is 13 residues long.

The chain couples TRBV5-1 to TRBJ2-7; D possibly corresponds to TRBD1 (5 bases). In germline, CDR1 is SGHRS, CDR2 YFSETQ. V lost 1 base, J lost 2 bases, and 10 bases lay in between. This CDR3 contains 14 residues. CDR3 DNA sequence: TGCGCCAGCAGCTTGTTACAGGAACCCTACGAGCAGTACTTC. Protein product: CASSLLQEPYEQYF.

The chain recombines TRBV20-1 with TRBJ1-6, with D possibly matching TRBD1 (6 bases). Trimming pared 1 base from V and 0 bases from J, leaving 16 bases between. Per the germline V gene, CDR1 is DFQATT and CDR2 is SNEGSKA (reference sequence). The CDR3 is 18 amino acids. This CDR3 reads CSARGTQGRSSYNSPLHF. The CDR3 nucleotides read TGCAGTGCTAGAGGTACCCAGGGGAGGAGCTCCTATAATTCACCCCTCCACTTT.

This clonotype was seen repeatedly, ten times or more. This chain links TRBV20-1 with TRBJ2-5, with 12 bases matching TRBD2. This CDR3 has 15 residues. Germline assignment: CDR1 DFQATT and CDR2 SNEGSKA (reference sequence). V lost 2 bases to trimming and J lost 4 bases; unmatched junction nucleotides: 5. CDR3 in amino acids: CSARSSTSGRETQYF. CDR3 sequence (DNA): TGCAGTGCTAGATCTTCGACTAGCGGGAGAGAGACCCAGTACTTC.

This clonotype has only a few counts. This chain connects TRBV25-1 to TRBJ2-1; 14 bases are a match to TRBD2. This CDR3 contains 16 residues. Looked up from germline, CDR1 is MGHDK and CDR2 is SYGVNS. V gave up 9 bases and J gave up 9 bases; unmatched junction bases: 13. This CDR3 reads CASRRSGTSGSGEQFF. The CDR3 region has the DNA TGTGCCAGTCGCCGATCCGGGACTAGCGGGAGTGGTGAGCAGTTCTTC.

This clonotype appeared a few times. This rearrangement joins TRBV19 to TRBJ2-7, with TRBD2 identical over 9 bases. Looked up from germline, CDR1 is LNHDA and CDR2 is SQIVND (reference sequence). J gave up 6 bases and V 7 bases, and 16 bases lay outside the gene matches. The CDR3 is 16 amino acids. The CDR3 region is CASTSGSSGTRSEQYF. The CDR3 DNA reads TGTGCCAGTACCTCTGGGTCTAGCGGGACGAGGAGCGAGCAGTACTTC.

This clonotype was seen many times. The chain uses TRBV5-6 and TRBJ2-1; 7 bases map to TRBD2. The CDR3 extends over 13 amino acids. In germline, CDR1 is SGHDT, CDR2 YYEEEE. V was pared by 0 bases and J by 10 bases, with 4 bases of the junction left unmatched. The CDR3 region is CASSLGGGVEQFF. DNA of the CDR3: TGTGCCAGCAGCTTGGGGGGAGGGGTCGAGCAGTTCTTC.

This clonotype appeared a few times. The V call is TRBV7-8, the J call TRBJ2-1; 7 bases align to TRBD1. The trim removed 6 bases at V and 9 bases at J, leaving 14 bases unmatched. CDR3 length equals 15 residues. Germline-derived CDR1 and CDR2 are SGHVS and FQNEAQ. CDR3 protein: CASRVDRAPRGEQFF. CDR3 sequence (DNA): TGTGCCAGCAGAGTCGACAGGGCACCTAGGGGTGAGCAGTTCTTC.

The J gene is TRBJ2-7, the V gene TRBV30; 13 nucleotides match TRBD2. This CDR3 is built from 19 residues. The germline V gene encodes CDR1 GTSNPN and CDR2 SVGIG (reference sequence). CDR3 bases: TGTGCAGGGATAAAGTGGGTCGGACTAGCGGGAGACTCAGGCTACGAGCAGTACTTC. It is translated as CAGIKWVGLAGDSGYEQYF. Filled out from reference TRBV30 and TRBJ2-7, the complete variable domain reads SQTIHQWPATLVQPVGSPLSLECTVEGTSNPNLYWYRQAAGRGLQLLFYSVGIGQISSEVPQNLSASRPQDRQFILSSKKLLLSDSGFYLCAGIKWVGLAGDSGYEQYFGPGTRLTVT.

The CDR3 nucleotides are TGCAGTGCTAGAGGAGAAGGGACGCAGTATTTT. Translated, it gives CSARGEGTQYF. V is TRBV20-1 and J is TRBJ2-3; D remains unclear. Looked up from germline, CDR1 is DFQATT and CDR2 is SNEGSKA (reference sequence). The CDR3 runs to 11 residues. The V end lost 1 base, the J end lost 9 bases, and 8 bases lay between the germline ends.

This clonotype was counted only a few times. V usage is TRBV5-5 and J usage is TRBJ2-2; TRBD2 agrees at 7 bases. The V segment lost 0 bases and the J segment 3 bases; nucleotides outside the gene matches: 8. Germline CDR1 reads SGHKS; CDR2 reads YYEKEE (reference sequence). The CDR3 consists of 17 residues. DNA of the CDR3: TGTGCCAGCAGCTTGGTTGCTAGCGGAGCCCACACCGGGGAGCTGTTTTTT. Protein product: CASSLVASGAHTGELFF.

This clonotype was counted only a few times. The chain uses TRBV5-1 and TRBJ2-3; D is ambiguous. Trimming took 4 bases from V and 2 from J, leaving 11 bases between them. In germline, CDR1 is SGHRS, CDR2 YFSETQ. This CDR3 spans 14 amino acids. The CDR3 DNA is TGCGCCAGCAGCGTTACATATAACACAGATACGCAGTATTTT. Protein: CASSVTYNTDTQYF.

This clonotype showed up just a few times. V is TRBV7-9 and J is TRBJ1-2; 8 positions match TRBD1. There are 17 residues in the CDR3. Per germline, CDR1 SEHNR and CDR2 FQNEAQ (reference sequence). The ends lost 4 bases at V and 2 bases at J; junction bases unmatched: 12. The CDR3 nucleotides read TGTGCCAGCAGCTCCGGGGACAGGATTCGTTCCAACTATGGCTACACCTTC. It is translated as CASSSGDRIRSNYGYTF.

This clonotype came up many times. The DNA of the CDR3 is TGTGCCAGCAGCCCCGGGACTAGCGACAATGAGCAGTTCTTC. Its protein is CASSPGTSDNEQFF. The chain links TRBV6-1 to TRBJ2-1; 10 nucleotides line up with TRBD2. Germline values: CDR1 MNHNS, CDR2 SASEGT. The CDR3 is made up of 14 amino acids. V shed 6 bases, J shed 5 bases, and the junction held 4 bases outside the gene matches.

This clonotype appeared a few times. The chain has TRBV29-1 and TRBJ2-1, with D uncertain. Trimming took 7 bases from V and 0 from J, leaving 16 bases between them. Germline CDR1 SQVTM, CDR2 ANQGSEA. The CDR3 spans 15 residues. The CDR3 nucleotides read TGCAGCGCGGCCGGTTGGGCCAGCTCCTACAATGAGCAGTTCTTC. It translates to CSAAGWASSYNEQFF.